A selection of T cell receptor beta chains follows, all from one sample in a study of T cell changes during pregnancy in multiple sclerosis. Here immunoSEQ multiplex PCR was the method, and the copy in TCRdb shows in-frame clones only, minus some. The sample holds about 47,000 clones, around 89% seen once. Sequences were derived from CD8+ T cells from peripheral blood mononuclear cells, sampled in the second trimester of pregnancy. These receptors all stem from a female donor with multiple sclerosis, enrolled in a pregnancy study. Both conserved end residues are part of each CDR3. The D gene is left open where the match is weak. Part of the rows lack a size; the others show once, few, many or a class for expanded clones.

size,length,D,V,J,CDR3,DNA
.,14,.,TRBV4-1,TRBJ1-5,CASSQAGSGQPQHF,TGCGCCAGCAGCCAAGCAGGGTCAGGTCAGCCCCAGCATTTT
.,16,.,TRBV7-8,TRBJ1-5,CASSLNVEDLYQPQHF,TGTGCCAGCAGCTTAAACGTGGAGGATCTTTATCAGCCCCAGCATTTT
.,14,.,TRBV9,TRBJ2-7,CASSVEEGTYEQYF,TGTGCCAGCAGCGTAGAGGAGGGTACCTACGAGCAGTACTTC
.,16,TRBD2,TRBV7-8,TRBJ2-5,CASSLGVASGVETQYF,TGTGCCAGCAGCTTAGGAGTGGCTAGCGGGGTTGAGACCCAGTACTTC
.,14,TRBD1,TRBV6-4,TRBJ1-1,CASSDRTGHSVAFF,TGTGCCAGCAGTGACCGGACAGGGCACTCAGTAGCTTTCTTT
.,13,.,TRBV7-9,TRBJ1-1,CASSSRRYTEAFF,TGTGCCAGCAGCTCACGGCGGTACACTGAAGCTTTCTTT
.,17,TRBD2,TRBV10-3,TRBJ2-3,CAISESLSGGHTDTQYF,TGTGCCATCAGTGAGTCGTTGAGCGGGGGGCACACAGATACGCAGTATTTT
.,15,TRBD1,TRBV9,TRBJ1-1,CASSVQGVRDTEAFF,TGTGCCAGCAGCGTCCAGGGGGTTAGAGACACTGAAGCTTTCTTT
.,13,.,TRBV10-3,TRBJ1-2,CAISDPRDYGYTF,TGTGCCATCAGCGACCCGCGGGACTATGGCTACACCTTC
.,15,TRBD2,TRBV9,TRBJ2-3,CASTRGGGFTDTQYF,TGTGCCAGCACCCGGGGCGGGGGGTTCACAGATACGCAGTATTTT
.,16,.,TRBV27,TRBJ1-2,CASSAYASDKRYGYTF,TGTGCCAGCAGTGCCTACGCATCGGACAAACGCTATGGCTACACCTTC
.,14,TRBD1,TRBV13,TRBJ2-7,CASSLGKGGHEQYF,TGTGCCAGCAGCTTAGGGAAAGGGGGCCACGAGCAGTACTTC
.,13,.,TRBV14,TRBJ1-6,CASSQVGGSPLHF,TGTGCCAGCAGCCAAGTCGGCGGTTCACCCCTCCACTTT
medium-sized,14,.,TRBV7-9,TRBJ1-6,CASSRLQGDSPLHF,TGTGCCAGCAGTAGGCTACAGGGAGACTCACCCCTCCACTTT
.,15,TRBD2,TRBV7-3,TRBJ2-3,CASSLTLAETDTQYF,TGTGCCAGCAGCTTAACGCTAGCGGAGACAGATACGCAGTATTTT
.,11,.,TRBV20-1,TRBJ1-1,CSPRTDTEAFF,TGCAGCCCCCGAACAGACACTGAAGCTTTCTTT
.,15,.,TRBV6-1,TRBJ2-1,CASRERALWDNEQFF,TGTGCCAGCAGGGAGCGGGCGTTGTGGGACAATGAGCAGTTCTTC
.,13,.,TRBV6-5,TRBJ2-1,CASSYSRANEQFF,TGTGCCAGCAGTTACTCGAGGGCCAATGAGCAGTTCTTC
.,13,.,TRBV12-5,TRBJ2-7,CASGSTGNYEQYF,TGTGCTAGTGGTTCTACAGGGAACTACGAGCAGTACTTC
.,16,TRBD1,TRBV4-1,TRBJ2-7,CASSHGTGTGTYEQYF,TGCGCCAGCAGCCATGGAACCGGGACAGGTACCTACGAGCAGTACTTC
once,13,.,TRBV5-4,TRBJ2-7,CASRAQGSYEQYF,TGTGCCAGCAGGGCACAGGGCTCCTACGAGCAGTACTTC
.,13,TRBD1,TRBV9,TRBJ1-2,CASSVAEGAGYTF,TGTGCCAGCAGCGTAGCGGAGGGGGCAGGCTACACCTTC
.,16,TRBD2,TRBV6-4,TRBJ2-3,CASSDSKGRGTDTQYF,TGTGCCAGCAGTGACTCGAAAGGGAGGGGCACAGATACGCAGTATTTT
.,16,TRBD2,TRBV27,TRBJ2-7,CASSFYSGGRPLEQYF,TGTGCCAGCAGTTTTTATAGCGGGGGACGGCCATTAGAGCAGTACTTC
.,18,.,TRBV18,TRBJ2-2,CASSRPLTTALGPGELFF,TGTGCCAGCTCACGCCCCCTAACGACAGCCCTGGGTCCCGGGGAGCTGTTTTTT
.,15,.,TRBV11-2,TRBJ2-5,CASSATTGGVTSQYF,TGTGCCAGCAGCGCAACTACGGGGGGCGTTACGTCCCAGTACTTC
.,13,.,TRBV4-1,TRBJ2-5,CASSQRGRETQYF,TGCGCCAGCAGCCAAAGAGGGCGAGAGACCCAGTACTTC
.,16,.,TRBV6-5,TRBJ2-1,CASSYFGGTSYNEQFF,TGTGCCAGCAGTTATTTCGGCGGAACTTCCTACAATGAGCAGTTCTTC
.,16,.,TRBV6-1,TRBJ2-5,CASSEAGGRIQETQYF,TGTGCCAGCAGCGAAGCCGGGGGGCGTATCCAAGAGACCCAGTACTTC
.,15,.,TRBV9,TRBJ1-3,CASSSMTVSGNTIYF,TGTGCCAGCAGCTCAATGACAGTCTCTGGAAACACCATATATTTT
.,19,TRBD2,TRBV14,TRBJ2-2,CASSQNGLSGLGDTGELFF,TGTGCCAGCAGCCAGAACGGCTTATCGGGACTAGGGGACACCGGGGAGCTGTTTTTT
.,16,TRBD2,TRBV6-6,TRBJ2-3,CASRNLAGRYTDTQYF,TGTGCCAGCAGGAATCTAGCGGGGCGCTACACAGATACGCAGTATTTT
.,13,.,TRBV6-6,TRBJ2-1,CASSRLGYNEQFF,TGTGCCAGCAGCAGACTAGGGTACAATGAGCAGTTCTTC
once,13,TRBD2,TRBV7-8,TRBJ2-3,CASSNSGGDTQYF,TGTGCCAGCAGCAATAGCGGGGGTGATACGCAGTATTTT
.,13,TRBD1,TRBV5-1,TRBJ1-2,CASSQGQGYGYTF,TGCGCCAGCAGCCAGGGACAGGGGTATGGCTACACCTTC
.,13,TRBD2,TRBV14,TRBJ2-1,CASAPTGTSGQFF,TGTGCCAGCGCACCAACCGGGACTAGCGGGCAGTTCTTC
.,15,.,TRBV29-1,TRBJ2-3,CSVGGGAASTDTQYF,TGCAGCGTAGGGGGGGGAGCGGCTAGCACAGATACGCAGTATTTT
.,15,TRBD2,TRBV6-4,TRBJ2-3,CASSTSGGGTDTQYF,TGTGCCAGCAGCACCTCGGGGGGTGGCACAGATACGCAGTATTTT
.,12,.,TRBV12-5,TRBJ1-2,CASGFPSYGYTF,TGTGCTAGTGGTTTTCCGAGCTATGGCTACACCTTC
.,14,.,TRBV13,TRBJ1-5,CASSLAGGNQPQHF,TGTGCCAGCAGCCTAGCCGGGGGCAATCAGCCCCAGCATTTT
.,17,TRBD2,TRBV2,TRBJ2-1,CASSEGPGTSGYNEQFF,TGTGCCAGCAGTGAAGGCCCCGGGACTAGCGGGTACAATGAGCAGTTCTTC
.,12,.,TRBV29-1,TRBJ1-1,CSVRTALSEAFF,TGCAGCGTCAGGACAGCTCTCTCTGAAGCTTTCTTT
.,12,.,TRBV10-1,TRBJ2-3,CASIQSTDTQYF,TGCGCCAGCATTCAGAGCACAGATACGCAGTATTTT
.,12,.,TRBV2,TRBJ1-5,CASSDGNQPQHF,TGTGCCAGCAGTGACGGTAATCAGCCCCAGCATTTT
medium-sized,12,.,TRBV7-9,TRBJ2-5,CASDGPQETQYF,TGTGCCAGCGATGGGCCACAAGAGACCCAGTACTTC
.,16,.,TRBV19,TRBJ2-3,CASSIDDSSSTDTQYF,TGTGCCAGTAGTATAGATGACAGCTCAAGCACAGATACGCAGTATTTT
few,16,.,TRBV7-8,TRBJ1-1,CASSPRGRTVNTEAFF,TGTGCCAGCAGCCCTAGGGGTCGGACAGTTAACACTGAAGCTTTCTTT
few,19,TRBD2,TRBV4-1,TRBJ2-3,CASSQAPGTSGGTTDTQYF,TGCGCCAGCAGCCAAGCTCCCGGGACTAGCGGGGGGACCACAGATACGCAGTATTTT
.,14,.,TRBV11-2,TRBJ2-5,CASSLESGEETQYF,TGTGCCAGCAGCTTAGAGTCGGGGGAGGAGACCCAGTACTTC
.,15,TRBD1,TRBV19,TRBJ2-1,CASSRDRDRSYEQFF,TGTGCCAGTAGTCGCGACAGGGATCGTTCATATGAGCAGTTCTTC
.,15,TRBD1,TRBV18,TRBJ2-7,CASSPQGQGAREQYF,TGTGCCAGCTCACCCCAGGGACAGGGGGCGCGCGAGCAGTACTTC
.,13,.,TRBV4-1,TRBJ2-5,CASSQASQETQYF,TGCGCCAGCAGCCAAGCCTCCCAAGAGACCCAGTACTTC
.,14,.,TRBV7-2,TRBJ2-5,CASSSTSTAETQYF,TGTGCCAGCAGCTCGACTAGTACTGCAGAGACCCAGTACTTC
.,17,TRBD2,TRBV7-6,TRBJ2-1,CASSLTSGGDSYNEQFF,TGTGCCAGCAGCCTTACTAGCGGGGGCGACTCCTACAATGAGCAGTTCTTC
.,13,.,TRBV18,TRBJ2-7,CASSPGHSYEQYF,TGTGCCAGCTCGCCAGGACACTCCTACGAGCAGTACTTC
.,15,.,TRBV6-1,TRBJ1-4,CASSERPTGNEKLFF,TGTGCCAGCAGTGAACGCCCGACAGGAAATGAAAAACTGTTTTTT